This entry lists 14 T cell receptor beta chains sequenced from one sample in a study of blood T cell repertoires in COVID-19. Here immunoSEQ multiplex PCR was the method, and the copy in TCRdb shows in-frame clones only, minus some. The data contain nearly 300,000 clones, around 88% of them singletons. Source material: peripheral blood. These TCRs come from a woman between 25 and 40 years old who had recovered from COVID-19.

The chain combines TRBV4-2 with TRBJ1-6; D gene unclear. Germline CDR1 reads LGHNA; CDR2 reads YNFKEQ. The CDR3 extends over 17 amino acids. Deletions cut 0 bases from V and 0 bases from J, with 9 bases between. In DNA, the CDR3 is TGTGCCAGCAGCCAAGAGGAACGGAGCTCCTATAATTCACCCCTCCACTTT. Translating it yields CASSQEERSSYNSPLHF.

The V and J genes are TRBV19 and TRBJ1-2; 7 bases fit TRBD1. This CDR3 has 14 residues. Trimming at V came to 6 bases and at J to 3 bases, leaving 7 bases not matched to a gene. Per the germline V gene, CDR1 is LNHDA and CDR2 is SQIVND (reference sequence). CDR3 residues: CASSDWTGDYGYTF. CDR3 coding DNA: TGTGCCAGTAGCGACTGGACAGGAGACTATGGCTACACCTTC.

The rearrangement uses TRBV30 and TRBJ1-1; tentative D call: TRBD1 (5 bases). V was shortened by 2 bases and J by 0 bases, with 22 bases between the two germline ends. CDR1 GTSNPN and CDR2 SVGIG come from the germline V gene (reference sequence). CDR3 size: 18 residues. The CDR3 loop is CAWSKHWGRKAMNTEAFF. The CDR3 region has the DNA TGTGCCTGGAGTAAACACTGGGGGAGGAAGGCGATGAACACTGAAGCTTTCTTT. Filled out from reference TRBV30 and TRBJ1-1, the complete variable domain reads SQTIHQWPATLVQPVGSPLSLECTVEGTSNPNLYWYRQAAGRGLQLLFYSVGIGQISSEVPQNLSASRPQDRQFILSSKKLLLSDSGFYLCAWSKHWGRKAMNTEAFFGQGTRLTVV.

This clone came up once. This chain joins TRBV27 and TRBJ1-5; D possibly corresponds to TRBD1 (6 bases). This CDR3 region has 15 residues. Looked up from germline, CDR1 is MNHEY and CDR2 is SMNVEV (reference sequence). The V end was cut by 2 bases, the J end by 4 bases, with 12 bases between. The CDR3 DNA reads TGTGCCAGCAGTTTAGACAGGCCAGGGAATCAGCCCCAGCATTTT. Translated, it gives CASSLDRPGNQPQHF.

The CDR3 DNA follows: TGTGCCAGCACCCAGATTTTAACCTCCTACGAGCAGTACTTC. It is translated as CASTQILTSYEQYF. The chain joins TRBV2 to TRBJ2-7; D remains ambiguous. Trimming removed 7 bases from V and 0 bases from J, with 13 bases in between. The CDR3 extends over 14 amino acids. Germline CDR1 and CDR2: SNHLY and FYNNEI. Full variable domain (rest looked up from reference TRBV2 and TRBJ2-7): EPEVTQTPSHQVTQMGQEVILRCVPISNHLYFYWYRQILGQKVEFLVSFYNNEISEKSEIFDDQFSVERPDGSNFTLKIRSTKLEDSAMYFCASTQILTSYEQYFGPGTRLTVT.

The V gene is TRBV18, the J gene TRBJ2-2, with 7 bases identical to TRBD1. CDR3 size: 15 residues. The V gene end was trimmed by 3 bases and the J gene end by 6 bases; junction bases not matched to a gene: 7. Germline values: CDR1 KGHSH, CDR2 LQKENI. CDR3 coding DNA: TGTGCCAGCTCACCTGGGACAGAATGGCCCGGGGAGCTGTTTTTT. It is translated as CASSPGTEWPGELFF.

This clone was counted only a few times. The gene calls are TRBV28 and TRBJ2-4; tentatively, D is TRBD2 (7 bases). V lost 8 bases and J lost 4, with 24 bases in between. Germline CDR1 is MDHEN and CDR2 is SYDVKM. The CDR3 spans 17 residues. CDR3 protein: CASFPGPGGAGKNIQYF. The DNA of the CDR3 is TGTGCCAGCTTTCCGGGTCCGGGGGGCGCGGGGAAAAACATTCAGTACTTC.

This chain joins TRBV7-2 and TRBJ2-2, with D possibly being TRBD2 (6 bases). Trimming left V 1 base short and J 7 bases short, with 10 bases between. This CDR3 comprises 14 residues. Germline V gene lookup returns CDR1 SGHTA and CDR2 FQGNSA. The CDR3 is CASSLGGEYGELFF. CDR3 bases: TGTGCCAGCAGCTTAGGGGGGGAATACGGGGAGCTGTTTTTT.

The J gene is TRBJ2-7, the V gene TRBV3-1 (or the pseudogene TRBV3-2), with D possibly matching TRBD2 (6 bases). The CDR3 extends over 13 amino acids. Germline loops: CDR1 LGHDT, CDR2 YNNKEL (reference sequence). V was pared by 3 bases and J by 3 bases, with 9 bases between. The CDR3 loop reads CASSHRTNYEQYF. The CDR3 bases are TGTGCCAGCAGCCATCGGACTAACTACGAGCAGTACTTC.

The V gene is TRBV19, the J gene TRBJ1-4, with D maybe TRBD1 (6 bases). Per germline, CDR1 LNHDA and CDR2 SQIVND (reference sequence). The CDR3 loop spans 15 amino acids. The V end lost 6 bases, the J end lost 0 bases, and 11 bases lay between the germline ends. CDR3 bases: TGTGCCAGTAGGCCACAGGGAGCAACTAATGAAAAACTGTTTTTT. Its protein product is CASRPQGATNEKLFF.

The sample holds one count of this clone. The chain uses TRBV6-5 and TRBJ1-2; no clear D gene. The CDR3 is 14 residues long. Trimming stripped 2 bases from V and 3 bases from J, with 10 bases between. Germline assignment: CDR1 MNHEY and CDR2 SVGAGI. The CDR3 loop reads CASSYADNYYGYTF. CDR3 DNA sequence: TGTGCCAGCAGTTACGCCGACAATTACTATGGCTACACCTTC.

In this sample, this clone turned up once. Here the CDR3 DNA reads TGCGCCAGCAGCTTGGAGGGTAGTAGGGGTTCACCCCTCCACTTT. Its translation is CASSLEGSRGSPLHF. The chain carries TRBV5-1 and TRBJ1-6; tentatively, D is TRBD1 (5 bases). CDR3 size: 15 residues. Germline-derived CDR1 and CDR2 are SGHRS and YFSETQ. Trimming took 0 bases from V and 9 from J, leaving 13 bases between them.

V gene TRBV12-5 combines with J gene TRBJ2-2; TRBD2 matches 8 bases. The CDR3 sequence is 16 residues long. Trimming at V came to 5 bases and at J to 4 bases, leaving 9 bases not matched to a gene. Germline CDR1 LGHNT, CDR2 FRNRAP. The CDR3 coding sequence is TGTGCTAGTGGTCAGCTTAGCGGGGCCTTCACCGGGGAGCTGTTTTTT. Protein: CASGQLSGAFTGELFF.

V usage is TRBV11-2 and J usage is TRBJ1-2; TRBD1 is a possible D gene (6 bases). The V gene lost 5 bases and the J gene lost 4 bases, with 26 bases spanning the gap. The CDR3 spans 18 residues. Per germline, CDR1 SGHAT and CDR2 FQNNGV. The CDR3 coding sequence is TGTGCCAGCAGCCATCTAACCGGGACGGCCTCCAGGGGCTATGGCTACACCTTC. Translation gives CASSHLTGTASRGYGYTF.